Presented here are 29 T cell receptor beta chains from one specimen sequenced in a study of T cell repertoires in cytomegalovirus infection. One entry per CDR3 protein results from TCRdb running MiXCR on the reads. The sample lists some 170,000 distinct CDR3 sequences, about 18% occurring once. Material: CD8+ T cells from PBMCs. The receptors come from a human donor in good health (CMV status not recorded). Some clones in this sample may be carry-over from other donors' samples.

This clonotype was recorded a few times. The chain links TRBV7-9 to TRBJ2-5; 7 nucleotides match TRBD1. This CDR3 comprises 15 residues. The ends lost 5 bases at V and 3 bases at J; junction bases unmatched: 9. CDR1 SEHNR and CDR2 FQNEAQ come from the germline V gene (reference sequence). The CDR3 nucleotides read TGTGCCAGCAGCGTGGGGGACAGCCAGAAAGAGACCCAGTACTTC. Protein: CASSVGDSQKETQYF.

The rearrangement links TRBV7-9 to TRBJ2-4; no definite D call. CDR3 length: 14 residues. V lost 7 bases and J lost 1, with 11 bases in between. Germline V gene data show CDR1 as SEHNR and CDR2 as FQNEAQ (reference sequence). The CDR3, as DNA: TGTGCCAGCAACCAGGACGGGGCCAAAAACATTCAGTACTTC. Its protein is CASNQDGAKNIQYF.

The chain combines TRBV19 with TRBJ1-1; D is perhaps TRBD1 (6 bases). Germline V gives CDR1 LNHDA, CDR2 SQIVND (reference sequence). The germline V and J ends were trimmed by 6 bases and 5 bases, with 13 bases remaining between them. The CDR3 sequence is 13 residues long. CDR3 sequence (DNA): TGTGCCAGTAGCCCAGGGGCGCGGACTGAAGCTTTCTTT. This gives the protein CASSPGARTEAFF.

The genes are TRBV5-5 and TRBJ2-5; D is possibly TRBD2 (7 bases). Germline V gives CDR1 SGHKS, CDR2 YYEKEE (reference sequence). The CDR3 spans 14 residues. V dropped 9 bases and J dropped 5 bases, with 20 bases sitting between them. The CDR3 loop reads CATTFYGGAETQYF. The CDR3 bases are TGTGCCACTACCTTTTATGGGGGGGCGGAGACCCAGTACTTC. Full variable domain (remainder filled in from reference TRBV5-5 and TRBJ2-5): DAGVTQSPTHLIKTRGQQVTLRCSPISGHKSVSWYQQVLGQGPQFIFQYYEKEERGRGNFPDRFSARQFPNYSSELNVNALLLGDSALYLCATTFYGGAETQYFGPGTRLLVL.

V is TRBV12-3 or TRBV12-4 and J is TRBJ2-3; D not certain. This CDR3 has 15 amino acids. Trimming took off 2 bases at V and 2 bases at J, with 11 bases between the two ends. The CDR3 spells CASSLRLVNTDTQYF. CDR3 bases: TGTGCCAGCAGTTTAAGACTCGTAAACACAGATACGCAGTATTTT.

This clonotype was counted only a few times. V gene TRBV30 combines with J gene TRBJ2-7, with no clear D. CDR1 is GTSNPN, CDR2 SVGIG, per germline (reference sequence). V lost 5 bases, J lost 1 base, and 6 bases lay in between. The CDR3 has 11 amino acids. The CDR3 protein is CAWRTSYEQYF. CDR3 coding DNA: TGTGCCTGGCGTACTTCCTACGAGCAGTACTTC.

V gene TRBV7-2 combines with J gene TRBJ1-6, with 9 bases matching TRBD1. This CDR3 contains 16 residues. The junction had 14 bases not matched to a gene; V was cut back by 5 bases and J by 12 bases. Germline V gives CDR1 SGHTA, CDR2 FQGNSA. The chain's CDR3 is CASSLGGQGKIGPLHF. The DNA of the CDR3 is TGTGCCAGCAGCCTAGGGGGACAGGGTAAAATCGGACCCCTCCACTTT.

The chain couples TRBV27 to TRBJ2-7; 9 bases match TRBD1. This CDR3 contains 13 residues. The germline CDR1 and CDR2 sequences are MNHEY and SMNVEV (reference sequence). V dropped 4 bases and J dropped 7; count of bases not matched to a gene: 5. The CDR3 reads CASSSGQGREQYF. The CDR3 nucleotides are TGTGCCAGCAGTTCGGGACAGGGTCGAGAGCAGTACTTC.

The rearrangement uses TRBV2 and TRBJ1-2; D is possibly TRBD1 (5 bases). This CDR3 spans 11 amino acids. Trimming stripped 2 bases from V and 12 bases from J, with 10 bases between. Germline CDR1 SNHLY, CDR2 FYNNEI. CDR3 protein: CASSEQGLHTF. DNA for the CDR3: TGTGCCAGCAGTGAACAGGGACTTCACACCTTC.

The rearrangement links TRBV4-1 to TRBJ2-5; the D gene is possibly TRBD1 (5 bases). Germline V gives CDR1 MGHRA, CDR2 YSYEKL. Deletions cut 1 base from V and 0 bases from J, with 9 bases between. There are 15 residues in the CDR3. This chain's CDR3 is CASSQVTEYQETQYF. The CDR3, as DNA: TGCGCCAGCAGCCAAGTGACAGAGTACCAAGAGACCCAGTACTTC.

V is TRBV12-3 or TRBV12-4 and J is TRBJ2-7; 7 bases fit TRBD1. There are 14 residues in the CDR3. Trimming at V came to 8 bases and at J to 1 base, leaving 8 bases not matched to a gene. The CDR3 DNA reads TGTGCCAGCTCGATAGGGACAGTTTCCTACGAGCAGTACTTC. The encoded protein is CASSIGTVSYEQYF.

The sample holds a few counts of this clonotype. The gene calls are TRBV4-3 and TRBJ2-7; no firm D call. CDR1 is LGHNA, CDR2 YSLEER, per germline. Trimming stripped 0 bases from V and 3 bases from J, with 12 bases between. The CDR3 spans 15 residues. As DNA, the CDR3 is TGCGCCAGCAGCCAAGATCGTACGGGCCTCTACGAGCAGTACTTC. Translating it yields CASSQDRTGLYEQYF.

This clonotype was recorded at least ten times. The V call is TRBV28, the J call TRBJ2-3, with TRBD2 identical over 7 bases. V dropped 8 bases and J dropped 1; count of bases not matched to a gene: 6. Germline CDR1 is MDHEN and CDR2 is SYDVKM. CDR3 length: 14 residues. DNA for the CDR3: TGTGCCAGCGGCCGGCTAGCGGGCACAGATACGCAGTATTTT. This sequence encodes CASGRLAGTDTQYF.

J is TRBJ2-1 and V is TRBV24-1; 7 bases fit TRBD2. Germline CDR1 is KGHDR and CDR2 is SFDVKD. V lost 1 base and J lost 8; bases outside the gene matches: 4. CDR3 size: 14 residues. The CDR3 sequence is CATSDFGGGDEQFF. CDR3 DNA sequence: TGTGCCACCAGTGATTTCGGCGGGGGAGATGAGCAGTTCTTC.

This rearrangement joins TRBV29-1 to TRBJ1-1, with D possibly being TRBD1 (6 bases). This CDR3 has 14 amino acids. V shed 2 bases and J shed 0 bases, with 10 bases lying between them. Germline-derived CDR1 and CDR2 are SQVTM and ANQGSEA. Here the CDR3 DNA reads TGCAGCGTTGAACTAGGGGGGATGAACACTGAAGCTTTCTTT. This sequence encodes CSVELGGMNTEAFF.

This clonotype has just a few counts. CDR3 region: CASSSGTEYEQYF. The CDR3 nucleotides read TGTGCCAGCAGCTCCGGGACAGAGTACGAGCAGTACTTC. The chain is built from TRBV7-3 and TRBJ2-7; 7 positions agree with TRBD1. This CDR3 is 13 amino acids long. Germline lookup yields CDR1 SGHTA and CDR2 FQGTGA. The junction had 4 bases not matched to a gene; V was cut back by 4 bases and J by 4 bases.

This clonotype was observed a single time. The chain combines TRBV10-3 with TRBJ1-6, with 9 bases identical to TRBD1. Per the germline V gene, CDR1 is ENHRY and CDR2 is SYGVKD. The CDR3 runs to 14 residues. The ends lost 9 bases at V and 8 bases at J; junction bases unmatched: 8. The CDR3 loop reads CAIRPTGGYSPLHF. CDR3 nucleotide sequence: TGTGCCATTCGCCCGACAGGGGGGTATTCACCCCTCCACTTT.

V usage is TRBV6-5 and J usage is TRBJ2-2, with D tentatively TRBD2 (5 bases). With 5 bases removed from V and 1 base from J, the gap between germline ends came to 11 bases. Germline CDR1 and CDR2: MNHEY and SVGAGI. The CDR3 extends over 15 amino acids. The CDR3 spells CASSPEAMNTGELFF. For the CDR3, the DNA is TGTGCCAGCAGTCCGGAGGCCATGAACACCGGGGAGCTGTTTTTT.

Details on this clonotype: Here the CDR3 omits its conserved ending phenylalanine or tryptophan, so a read error is the likely source. V and J are TRBV6-1 and TRBJ1-1; no clear D. V was pared by 1 base and J by 1 base, with 10 bases between. This CDR3 has 15 residues. CDR1 is MNHNS, CDR2 SASEGT, per germline. The CDR3 coding sequence is TGTGCCAGCAGTGAAGATCGGTCAAAGAACACTGAAGCTTTCTCT. Translation: CASSEDRSKNTEAFS.

Only a few counts were recorded for this clonotype. The chain recombines TRBV12-5 with TRBJ1-1, with D hard to call. Germline CDR1 and CDR2: LGHNT and FRNRAP. This CDR3 has 13 residues. V was shortened by 6 bases and J by 0 bases, with 8 bases between the two germline ends. The CDR3 sequence is CASGSTVNTEAFF. The CDR3 bases are TGTGCTAGTGGCTCAACAGTGAACACTGAAGCTTTCTTT.

This clonotype appeared a single time. The chain employs TRBV7-6 and TRBJ2-5; D is uncertain. This CDR3 contains 13 residues. Trimming shortened V by 5 bases and J by 5 bases, and 12 bases separated the two germline ends. The germline V gene encodes CDR1 SGHVS and CDR2 FNYEAQ. CDR3 DNA sequence: TGTGCCAGCAGCGCTCTCGGATGGGAGACCCAGTACTTC. This codes for CASSALGWETQYF.

Note on this clonotype: The CDR3 does not end in the conserved phenylalanine or tryptophan, so this is likely a read error. Because the CDR3's place on the DNA is in doubt, the DNA is left out and the CDR3 is given as listed by TCRdb. The rearrangement uses TRBV20-1 and TRBJ1-2. The CDR3 spans 10 residues, counting both ends. Germline V gives CDR1 DFQATT, CDR2 SNEGSKA (reference sequence). This CDR3 is CSARDLQEEI.

This chain uses TRBV29-1 with TRBJ1-2; 8 nucleotides line up with TRBD1. Germline values: CDR1 SQVTM, CDR2 ANQGSEA. This CDR3 is built from 11 residues. Trimming took 7 bases from V and 6 from J; bases not matched to a gene: 4. This CDR3 is CSAQDRDGYTF. CDR3 nucleotide sequence: TGCAGCGCCCAGGACAGGGATGGCTACACCTTC. The full variable domain, rest sourced from reference TRBV29-1 and TRBJ1-2, is SAVISQKPSRDICQRGTSLTIQCQVDSQVTMMFWYRQQPGQSLTLIATANQGSEATYESGFVIDKFPISRPNLTFSTLTVSNMSPEDSSIYLCSAQDRDGYTFGSGTRLTVV.

Note on this clonotype: One end of the junction is discordant with germline, which a read error may explain. The chain links TRBV7-2 to TRBJ2-5; 11 positions match TRBD2. CDR1 and CDR2 from the germline V gene are SGHTA and FQGNSA. CDR3 length: 17 residues. The CDR3 region is CASSLDVLAGGRETRYF. Written as DNA, the CDR3 is TGTGCCAGCAGCTTAGATGTTCTAGCGGGGGGCCGAGAGACCCGGTACTTC.

This clonotype appeared a few times. The chain joins TRBV20-1 to TRBJ1-6; D is uncertain. The length of the CDR3 is 14 residues. V was clipped by 3 bases and J by 9 bases, with 15 bases between them. The germline CDR1 and CDR2 sequences are DFQATT and SNEGSKA (reference sequence). The CDR3 region has the DNA TGCAGTGCTAGGGACGGAACGGAGACTTCACCCCTCCACTTT. This sequence encodes CSARDGTETSPLHF.

In this sample, this clonotype turned up a few times. The chain employs TRBV10-1 and TRBJ2-7; TRBD1 matches 8 bases. The germline CDR1 and CDR2 sequences are WNHNN and SYGVQD (reference sequence). CDR3 length equals 17 residues. V lost 3 bases, J lost 4 bases, and 14 bases stayed unmatched. The DNA of the CDR3 is TGCGCCAGCAGTGAAGGGACAGGAATCATCCGAAATTACGAGCAGTACTTC. Amino acid sequence: CASSEGTGIIRNYEQYF.

This clonotype was recorded a few times. This rearrangement joins TRBV28 to TRBJ2-5; D gene unclear. V was clipped by 4 bases and J by 1 base, with 13 bases between them. Germline V CDR1 and CDR2: MDHEN, SYDVKM. The CDR3 is made up of 15 amino acids. The DNA for the CDR3 is TGTGCCAGCAGTTCACCCGATTTGGGCCAAGAGACCCAGTACTTC. Its protein is CASSSPDLGQETQYF.

The chain carries TRBV28 and TRBJ2-1; D uncertain. The CDR3 consists of 13 residues. Trimming removed 10 bases at V and 4 bases at J, with 14 bases between. Per the germline V gene, CDR1 is MDHEN and CDR2 is SYDVKM. CDR3 DNA: TGTGCCACTACTCGTACGGTGTACAATGAGCAGTTCTTC. This translates into CATTRTVYNEQFF. The full variable domain, with the rest looked up from reference TRBV28 and TRBJ2-1, is DVKVTQSSRYLVKRTGEKVFLECVQDMDHENMFWYRQDPGLGLRLIYFSYDVKMKEKGDIPEGYSVSREKKERFSLILESASTNQTSMYLCATTRTVYNEQFFGPGTRLTVL.

This chain links TRBV7-9 with TRBJ1-2; TRBD1 might be the D (6 bases). The CDR3 has 14 residues. Germline V gene data show CDR1 as SEHNR and CDR2 as FQNEAQ (reference sequence). V gave up 1 base and J gave up 8 bases, with 14 bases separating them. The CDR3 DNA reads as TGTGCCAGCAGCTTAGTAGGGGGGACCTTCGGCTACACCTTC. It codes for CASSLVGGTFGYTF.